This is a list of T cell receptor beta chains from one sample in a study of cytomegalovirus exposure and HLA in healthy donors. Libraries were prepared by immunoSEQ multiplex PCR; TCRdb keeps only in-frame clonotypes and omits some of them. Listed are around 27,000 clones; approximately 0.71% falls within the top ten. Sequenced: PBMCs. Source of these receptors: a man aged 25 to 40 in good health and CMV-seronegative. Both conserved end residues are trimmed from each CDR3. The order of the fields is D gene, V gene, J gene, CDR3 protein. A D gene is named only where the DNA matches it firmly.

.	TRBV5-8	TRBJ2-1	ASSSGLSDNEQF
.	TRBV5-6	TRBJ2-5	ASSSLDNQETQY
TRBD1	TRBV4-3	TRBJ2-7	ASSQAPGQGTYEQY
TRBD2	TRBV18	TRBJ2-7	ASSPGLVNYEQY
.	TRBV7-8	TRBJ1-5	ASSGLHRSLNQPQH
TRBD2	TRBV9	TRBJ2-3	ASSSVPGTSGDLLTDTQY
TRBD1	TRBV4-2	TRBJ2-1	ASSRSSDRVWYNEQF
.	TRBV27	TRBJ1-1	ASSLWGAEAF
.	TRBV7-9	TRBJ1-6	ASSLGQLYNSPLH
TRBD1	TRBV28	TRBJ2-7	ASRLTGGYEQY
.	TRBV5-4	TRBJ1-6	ASSSSSGDSPLH
TRBD1	TRBV18	TRBJ1-3	ASSPRTGPAGNTIY
.	TRBV11-2	TRBJ1-1	ASSSVTRRAEAF
TRBD1	TRBV7-9	TRBJ2-3	ASSPGTGVADTQY
.	TRBV6-1	TRBJ2-3	ASSVGRTQY
.	TRBV9	TRBJ1-1	ASTPGLNTEAF
TRBD2	TRBV5-1	TRBJ2-1	ASSLAGGLDWGEQF
TRBD2	TRBV28	TRBJ2-2	ASRYSGDTGELF
.	TRBV28	TRBJ2-6	ASSFPGWSVPGANVLT
.	TRBV28	TRBJ1-5	ASSLAGQPQH
.	TRBV28	TRBJ2-3	ASSSPSIRSLDTQY
TRBD2	TRBV11-3	TRBJ2-1	ASSLTSGGAGEQF
TRBD2	TRBV12-5	TRBJ2-3	ASGSQRGADTQY
.	TRBV30	TRBJ1-4	AWSVEQGNEKLF
.	TRBV5-1	TRBJ2-2	ASSLSDTGELF
TRBD2	TRBV30	TRBJ2-5	AWTRAGSQETQY
.	TRBV7-2	TRBJ1-4	ASSRQLQNEKLF
.	TRBV19	TRBJ1-1	ATGWVGTEAF
.	TRBV5-1	TRBJ1-2	ASRKLDRRAASGYT
TRBD1	TRBV28	TRBJ1-5	ASSLMRGTDDQPQH
.	TRBV5-1	TRBJ2-3	ASSQFGLALLTDTQY
TRBD2	TRBV15	TRBJ2-1	ATSRVGGGAYEQF
.	TRBV11-2	TRBJ1-1	ASSLPPMNTEAF
.	TRBV6-6	TRBJ1-2	ASSYSDSIGYGYT
.	TRBV6-7	TRBJ1-3	ASSYPPGLETSGNTIY
TRBD1	TRBV7-8	TRBJ2-7	ASSYDRGPSY
.	TRBV7-3	TRBJ1-1	ASSFRRSTEAF
TRBD1	TRBV13	TRBJ1-4	ASSLLRQGIRANEKLF
.	TRBV19	TRBJ2-3	ASSISRGGTQY
TRBD2	TRBV19	TRBJ2-4	ASSRASGEAFNIQY
TRBD2	TRBV19	TRBJ2-1	ASRQLAGAYNEQF
TRBD1	TRBV2	TRBJ2-7	ASSESGQNSYEQY
TRBD2	TRBV2	TRBJ2-3	ASRGKDSMTSGGAGTDTQY
.	TRBV28	TRBJ1-1	ASSLARGGRVGNTEAF